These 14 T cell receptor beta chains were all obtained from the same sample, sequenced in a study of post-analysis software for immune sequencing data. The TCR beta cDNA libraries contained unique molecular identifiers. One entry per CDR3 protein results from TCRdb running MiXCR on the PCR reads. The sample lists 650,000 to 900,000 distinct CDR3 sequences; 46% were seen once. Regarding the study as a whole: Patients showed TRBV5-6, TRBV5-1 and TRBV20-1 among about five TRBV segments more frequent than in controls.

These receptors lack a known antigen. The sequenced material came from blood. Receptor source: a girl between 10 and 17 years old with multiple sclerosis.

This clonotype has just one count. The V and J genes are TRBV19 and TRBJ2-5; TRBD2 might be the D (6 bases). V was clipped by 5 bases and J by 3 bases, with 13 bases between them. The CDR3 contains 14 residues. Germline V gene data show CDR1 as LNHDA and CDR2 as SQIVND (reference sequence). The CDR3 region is CASSGGTLEETQYF. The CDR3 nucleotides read TGTGCCAGTAGTGGGGGGACCCTCGAAGAGACCCAGTACTTC.

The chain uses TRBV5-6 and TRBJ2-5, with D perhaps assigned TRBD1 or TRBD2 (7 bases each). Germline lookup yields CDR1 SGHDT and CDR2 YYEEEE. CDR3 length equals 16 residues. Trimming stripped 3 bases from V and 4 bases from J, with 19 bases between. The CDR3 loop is CASSSYTQGRGETQYF. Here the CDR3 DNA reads TGTGCCAGCAGCTCATACACACAGGGGAGGGGAGAGACCCAGTACTTC.

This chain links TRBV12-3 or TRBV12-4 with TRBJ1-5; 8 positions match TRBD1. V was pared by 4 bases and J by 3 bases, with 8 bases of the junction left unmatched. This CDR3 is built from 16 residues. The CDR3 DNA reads TGTGCCAGCAGTTCCCGCGGGACAGGCGTCAATCAGCCCCAGCATTTT. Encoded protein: CASSSRGTGVNQPQHF.

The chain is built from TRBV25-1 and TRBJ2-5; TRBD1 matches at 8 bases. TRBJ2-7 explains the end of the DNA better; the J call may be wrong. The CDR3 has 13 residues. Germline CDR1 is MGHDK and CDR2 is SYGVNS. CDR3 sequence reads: CARRQGSEDEQYF. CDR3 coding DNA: TGTGCCAGGAGACAGGGGTCCGAGGACGAGCAGTACTTC.

Here the CDR3 reads CASSLGVSPNYGYTF. For the CDR3, the DNA is TGTGCCAGCAGCTTGGGTGTCAGCCCTAACTATGGCTACACCTTC. This rearrangement joins TRBV7-2 to TRBJ1-2; D is undetermined. Trimming pared 3 bases from V and 0 bases from J, leaving 11 bases between. CDR3 size: 15 residues. Germline assignment: CDR1 SGHTA and CDR2 FQGNSA.

In DNA form, the CDR3 reads TGTGCCAGCACCGAAAGGGGCGCCGACTCCTACGAGCAGTACTTC. It translates to CASTERGADSYEQYF. This rearrangement joins TRBV7-9 to TRBJ2-7, with D maybe TRBD1 (5 bases). From germline, CDR1 is SEHNR and CDR2 FQNEAQ (reference sequence). This CDR3 is 15 amino acids long. V was shortened by 7 bases and J by 0 bases, with 16 bases between the two germline ends.

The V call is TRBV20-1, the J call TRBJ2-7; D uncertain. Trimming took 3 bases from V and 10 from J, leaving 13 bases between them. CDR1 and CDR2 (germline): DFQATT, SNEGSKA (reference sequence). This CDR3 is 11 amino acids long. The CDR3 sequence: CSARPREPQYF. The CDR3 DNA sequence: TGCAGTGCTAGGCCCCGCGAGCCCCAGTACTTC.

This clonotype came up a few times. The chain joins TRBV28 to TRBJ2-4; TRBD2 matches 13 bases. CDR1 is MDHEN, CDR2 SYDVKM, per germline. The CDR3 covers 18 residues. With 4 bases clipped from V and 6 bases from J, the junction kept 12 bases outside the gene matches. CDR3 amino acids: CASSSLGLAGVSANIQYF. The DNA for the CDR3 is TGTGCCAGCAGTTCCCTCGGACTAGCGGGAGTCTCCGCAAACATTCAGTACTTC.

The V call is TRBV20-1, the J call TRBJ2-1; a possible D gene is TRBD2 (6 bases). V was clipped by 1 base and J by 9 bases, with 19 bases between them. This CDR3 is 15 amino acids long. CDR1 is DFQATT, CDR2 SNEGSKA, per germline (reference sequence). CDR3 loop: CSARGRAGPQGEQFF. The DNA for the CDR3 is TGCAGTGCTAGAGGTCGGGCGGGACCCCAAGGTGAGCAGTTCTTC.

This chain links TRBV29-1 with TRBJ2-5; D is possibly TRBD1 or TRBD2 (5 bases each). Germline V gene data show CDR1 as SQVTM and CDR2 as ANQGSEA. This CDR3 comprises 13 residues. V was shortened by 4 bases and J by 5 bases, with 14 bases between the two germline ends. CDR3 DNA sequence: TGCAGCGTTGTCGGGGACCCCGGGGAGACCCAGTACTTC. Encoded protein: CSVVGDPGETQYF.

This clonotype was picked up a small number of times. The CDR3 sequence: CASKGGTSPTDTQYF. The CDR3 bases are TGTGCCAGCAAGGGAGGGACTAGCCCCACAGATACGCAGTATTTT. V and J are TRBV12-3 or TRBV12-4 and TRBJ2-3, with 9 bases that match TRBD2. With V trimmed by 7 bases and J by 2 bases, 7 bases remained unmatched. This CDR3 spans 15 amino acids.

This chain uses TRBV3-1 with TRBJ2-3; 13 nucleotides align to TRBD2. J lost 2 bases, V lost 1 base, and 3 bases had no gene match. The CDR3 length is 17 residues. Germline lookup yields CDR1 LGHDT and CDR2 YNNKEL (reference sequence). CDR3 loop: CASSQGLAGGATDTQYF. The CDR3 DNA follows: TGTGCCAGCAGCCAAGGACTAGCGGGAGGAGCCACAGATACGCAGTATTTT.

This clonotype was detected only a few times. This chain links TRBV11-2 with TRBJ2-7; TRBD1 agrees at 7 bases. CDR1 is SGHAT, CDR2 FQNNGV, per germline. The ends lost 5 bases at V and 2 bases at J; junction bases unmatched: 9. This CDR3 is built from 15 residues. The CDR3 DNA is TGTGCCAGCAGCCCACCGACAGGGCCTCCCTACGAGCAGTACTTC. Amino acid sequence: CASSPPTGPPYEQYF.

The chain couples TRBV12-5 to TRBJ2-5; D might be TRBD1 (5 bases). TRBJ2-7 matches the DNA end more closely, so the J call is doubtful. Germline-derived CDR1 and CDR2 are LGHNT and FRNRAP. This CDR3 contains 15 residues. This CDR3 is CASGLVLGALGEQYF. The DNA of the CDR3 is TGTGCTAGTGGTTTGGTACTTGGGGCCCTCGGCGAGCAGTACTTC.